What follows are 14 T cell receptor beta chains derived from one specimen sequenced in a study of brain metastases from non-small cell lung cancer. Data came from immunoSEQ multiplex PCR; TCRdb stores just in-frame clones and leaves some out. The sample records over a thousand clones, 70% to 85% being singletons. The sequencing sample was made of tissue from a brain metastasis. The receptors here all came from a donor aged 40 or older with non-small cell lung cancer.

V is TRBV9 and J is TRBJ2-1; TRBD2 aligns across 11 bases. With V trimmed by 2 bases and J by 4 bases, 8 bases remained unmatched. This CDR3 is 17 amino acids long. Germline V gene data show CDR1 as SGDLS and CDR2 as YYNGEE. CDR3 in amino acids: CASSVPGLAELYNEQFF. The CDR3 DNA is TGTGCCAGCAGCGTCCCGGGACTAGCGGAGCTTTACAATGAGCAGTTCTTC. The full variable domain, rest sourced from reference TRBV9 and TRBJ2-1, is DSGVTQTPKHLITATGQRVTLRCSPRSGDLSVYWYQQSLDQGLQFLIQYYNGEERAKGNILERFSAQQFPDLHSELNLSSLELGDSALYFCASSVPGLAELYNEQFFGPGTRLTVL.

The CDR3 loop reads CASSASSVGGELFF. The CDR3 region has the DNA TGTGCCAGCAGTGCCTCAAGCGTCGGCGGGGAGCTGTTTTTT. This chain connects TRBV6-2 or TRBV6-3 to TRBJ2-2; no definite D call. Germline lookup yields CDR1 MNHEY and CDR2 SVGEGT. Trimming removed 5 bases at V and 7 bases at J, with 14 bases between. CDR3 length equals 14 residues.

The CDR3 nucleotides read TGTGCCAGCAGTTCCTTAGCGGTTAGCACAGATACGCAGTATTTT. Encoded protein: CASSSLAVSTDTQYF. The J gene is TRBJ2-3, the V gene TRBV6-2 or TRBV6-3; a possible D gene is TRBD2 (6 bases). The CDR3 is 15 amino acids. The V and J ends lost 4 bases and 0 bases respectively, with 11 bases between them. Germline assignment: CDR1 MNHEY and CDR2 SVGEGT.

The chain joins TRBV7-3 to TRBJ2-5; D is possibly TRBD2 (6 bases). Trimming cost V 5 bases and J 4 bases, with 17 bases left between them. This CDR3 region has 15 residues. Per germline, CDR1 SGHTA and CDR2 FQGTGA. The CDR3 sequence is CASSPLSAGIETQYF. For the CDR3, the DNA is TGTGCCAGCAGCCCTCTTTCCGCGGGGATAGAGACCCAGTACTTC.

This sequence joins TRBV19 and TRBJ2-1; 7 positions agree with TRBD2. The CDR3 extends over 16 amino acids. Germline assignment: CDR1 LNHDA and CDR2 SQIVND (reference sequence). The trim removed 1 base at V and 3 bases at J, leaving 6 bases unmatched. The CDR3: CASSIGLAEGYNEQFF. The CDR3 DNA sequence: TGTGCCAGTAGTATAGGGCTAGCGGAGGGCTACAATGAGCAGTTCTTC.

The J gene is TRBJ1-2, the V gene TRBV5-2. TRBV5-2 is a listed pseudogene. The CDR3 spans 16 residues. The CDR3 DNA sequence: TGTGCCAGCAAAAAAGGTGAGAGTACGAAAGCCTATGGCTACACCTTC. It codes for CASKKGESTKAYGYTF.

This rearrangement joins TRBV5-1 to TRBJ2-1, with a possible D match to TRBD1 (6 bases). The CDR3 sequence is 13 residues long. The germline gives CDR1 SGHRS, CDR2 YFSETQ. V lost 6 bases, J lost 4 bases, and 11 bases lay in between. CDR3 DNA: TGCGCCAGCAATTCAGACAGGTACAATGAGCAGTTCTTC. This codes for CASNSDRYNEQFF.

The genes are TRBV5-6 and TRBJ1-1; D not resolved. The CDR3 contains 13 residues. V was cut by 4 bases and J by 3 bases, with 10 bases left in between. Looked up from germline, CDR1 is SGHDT and CDR2 is YYEEEE. The CDR3 DNA follows: TGTGCCAGCAGCCCGGGTTTTGACACTGAAGCTTTCTTT. Translation gives CASSPGFDTEAFF. Filled out from reference TRBV5-6 and TRBJ1-1, the complete variable domain reads DAGVTQSPTHLIKTRGQQVTLRCSPKSGHDTVSWYQQALGQGPQFIFQYYEEEERQRGNFPDRFSGHQFPNYSSELNVNALLLGDSALYLCASSPGFDTEAFFGQGTRLTVV.

This clone occurred a few times. The rearrangement links TRBV6-5 to TRBJ1-1; D not resolved. V lost 8 bases and J 0 bases, leaving 7 bases between the germline ends. Germline-derived CDR1 and CDR2 are MNHEY and SVGAGI. This CDR3 contains 12 residues. In DNA, the CDR3 is TGTGCCAGCCGAGAGGTGAACACTGAAGCTTTCTTT. Residues: CASREVNTEAFF.

The chain recombines TRBV25-1 with TRBJ2-5; possible D gene TRBD2, 7 bases. The CDR3 consists of 16 residues. The ends were cut back, 2 bases at V and 4 bases at J, with 17 bases in the middle. The germline gives CDR1 MGHDK, CDR2 SYGVNS. CDR3 bases: TGTGCCAGCAGTGAAGGGGGGGCAAGGATCGGAGAGACCCAGTACTTC. Translation gives CASSEGGARIGETQYF.

J is TRBJ2-3 and V is TRBV9; D is unclear. The ends were cut back, 0 bases at V and 2 bases at J, with 13 bases in the middle. Germline V gene lookup returns CDR1 SGDLS and CDR2 YYNGEE. CDR3 size: 16 residues. CDR3: CASSVGSSVNTDTQYF. The CDR3 nucleotides are TGTGCCAGCAGCGTAGGGTCGTCGGTCAACACAGATACGCAGTATTTT.

This clone was seen more than once but under ten times. This chain joins TRBV2 and TRBJ2-7; no clear D. The ends were cut back, 3 bases at V and 6 bases at J, with 9 bases in the middle. Per the germline V gene, CDR1 is SNHLY and CDR2 is FYNNEI. There are 12 residues in the CDR3. The CDR3 sequence is CASSETAGEQYF. The CDR3 DNA sequence: TGTGCCAGCAGTGAGACTGCTGGCGAGCAGTACTTC.

The chain combines TRBV12-3 or TRBV12-4 with TRBJ2-1, with D hard to call. V gave up 6 bases and J gave up 4 bases, with 7 bases separating them. The CDR3 consists of 12 residues. The CDR3 loop reads CASSRSYNEQFF. The CDR3, as DNA: TGTGCCAGCAGCAGAAGTTACAATGAGCAGTTCTTC.

This chain connects TRBV7-2 to TRBJ2-5; 8 bases are a match to TRBD2. This CDR3 has 16 amino acids. Germline CDR1 reads SGHTA; CDR2 reads FQGNSA. V lost 1 base, J lost 2 bases, and 6 bases stayed unmatched. DNA for the CDR3: TGTGCCAGCAGCTTAGTCGTAGCGGGGCTACAAGAGACCCAGTACTTC. Translated: CASSLVVAGLQETQYF. The full variable domain, its missing parts supplied by reference TRBV7-2 and TRBJ2-5, is GAGVSQSPSNKVTEKGKDVELRCDPISGHTALYWYRQSLGQGLEFLIYFQGNSAPDKSGLPSDRFSAERTGGSVSTLTIQRTQQEDSAVYLCASSLVVAGLQETQYFGPGTRLLVL.